The rows below give T cell receptor beta chains drawn from one sample of a study of low-dose radiotherapy and immunotherapy resistance in tumors. TCRdb called the reads again in MiXCR, with one record for every CDR3 protein. The sample includes 100,000 or so distinct CDR3 sequences, 9.4% of them seen just once. Sequencing was performed on PBMCs, taken before treatment. These receptors were taken from a male donor with prostate cancer. CDR3s leave out the opening cysteine and the closing phenylalanine or tryptophan. Size is stated for part of the rows, as once, few or many counts, or as a class when the clone is expanded.

j_call: TRBJ1-2
v_call: TRBV27
clone_size: many
cdr3_aa: ASSTGTGGHGYT

j_call: TRBJ2-5
v_call: TRBV7-9
clone_size: many
cdr3_aa: ASSLEGLKQETQY

j_call: TRBJ2-1
v_call: TRBV27
clone_size: many
cdr3_aa: ASTGALYNEQF

j_call: TRBJ2-2
v_call: TRBV28
clone_size: many
cdr3_aa: ASSSRAGVDTGELF

j_call: TRBJ2-3
v_call: TRBV7-9
clone_size: many
cdr3_aa: ASSLATGSTDTQY

j_call: TRBJ2-2
v_call: TRBV19
clone_size: once
cdr3_aa: ASKPTGPNTGELF

j_call: TRBJ2-5
v_call: TRBV10-3
clone_size: many
cdr3_aa: VTSLSNGQETQY

j_call: TRBJ2-1
v_call: TRBV5-1
clone_size: many
cdr3_aa: ASSLGSTSDEQF

j_call: TRBJ2-2
v_call: TRBV4-1
clone_size: -
cdr3_aa: ASSQVQPGFTGELF

j_call: TRBJ1-2
v_call: TRBV7-8
clone_size: many
cdr3_aa: ASSQTTGPFGYT

j_call: TRBJ2-7
v_call: TRBV5-1
clone_size: many
cdr3_aa: ASSSGTGVSYEQY

j_call: TRBJ2-1
v_call: TRBV9
clone_size: many
cdr3_aa: ASSAGHPGDEQF

j_call: TRBJ2-3
v_call: TRBV20-1
clone_size: many
cdr3_aa: SARVTGGADTQY

j_call: TRBJ2-1
v_call: TRBV13
clone_size: many
cdr3_aa: ASSTKTYYNEQF

j_call: TRBJ2-2
v_call: TRBV27
clone_size: many
cdr3_aa: ASSYGSSGELF

j_call: TRBJ2-2
v_call: TRBV12-3/TRBV12-4
clone_size: many
cdr3_aa: ASSTAYTGELF

j_call: TRBJ2-3
v_call: TRBV6-1
clone_size: many
cdr3_aa: ASSEALRRGKYTDTQY

j_call: TRBJ2-3
v_call: TRBV4-1
clone_size: many
cdr3_aa: ASSHATGTGTDTQY

j_call: TRBJ2-2
v_call: TRBV19
clone_size: many
cdr3_aa: ASRTGPGSGELF

j_call: TRBJ2-3
v_call: TRBV20-1
clone_size: many
cdr3_aa: SARSQMDTQY

j_call: TRBJ2-2
v_call: TRBV12-3/TRBV12-4
clone_size: many
cdr3_aa: AVGDGYRRELF

j_call: TRBJ1-2
v_call: TRBV4-3
clone_size: many
cdr3_aa: ASSPGQGNNYGYT

j_call: TRBJ2-3
v_call: TRBV20-1
clone_size: many
cdr3_aa: SARLAGGSVADTQY

j_call: TRBJ1-5
v_call: TRBV10-2
clone_size: many
cdr3_aa: ASRRDPDQPQH

j_call: TRBJ1-5
v_call: TRBV20-1
clone_size: many
cdr3_aa: SARETGGGNQPQH

j_call: TRBJ1-2
v_call: TRBV6-6
clone_size: -
cdr3_aa: ASSESGFLANYGYT

j_call: TRBJ2-3
v_call: TRBV12-3/TRBV12-4
clone_size: few
cdr3_aa: ASREPGDTQY

j_call: TRBJ1-5
v_call: TRBV12-3/TRBV12-4
clone_size: many
cdr3_aa: ASSSAGGQPQH

j_call: TRBJ1-1
v_call: TRBV3-1
clone_size: many
cdr3_aa: ASSQASTEAF

j_call: TRBJ1-1
v_call: TRBV11-2
clone_size: many
cdr3_aa: ASSLAGNTEAF

j_call: TRBJ1-2
v_call: TRBV29-1
clone_size: many
cdr3_aa: SVDKAELGYGYT

j_call: TRBJ2-5
v_call: TRBV7-2
clone_size: many
cdr3_aa: ASSSGTAKETQY

j_call: TRBJ2-7
v_call: TRBV20-1
clone_size: many
cdr3_aa: SAAAGREQY

j_call: TRBJ1-5
v_call: TRBV7-9
clone_size: few
cdr3_aa: ASSQGTGGGNQPQH

j_call: TRBJ2-2
v_call: TRBV5-1
clone_size: few
cdr3_aa: ASSPRAGGTTGELF

j_call: TRBJ2-4
v_call: TRBV28
clone_size: many
cdr3_aa: ASSFGKNIQY

j_call: TRBJ2-1
v_call: TRBV7-6
clone_size: many
cdr3_aa: ASSVTYYNEQF

j_call: TRBJ2-4
v_call: TRBV27
clone_size: many
cdr3_aa: ARLASGGIAKNIQY

j_call: TRBJ2-7
v_call: TRBV10-3
clone_size: once
cdr3_aa: AISRQGASSYEQY

j_call: TRBJ2-3
v_call: TRBV30
clone_size: many
cdr3_aa: AWGEATQY

j_call: TRBJ2-7
v_call: TRBV12-3/TRBV12-4
clone_size: many
cdr3_aa: ASSLSRHPAYEQY

j_call: TRBJ2-3
v_call: TRBV2
clone_size: many
cdr3_aa: ASTRGLAGTIYSTDTQY

j_call: TRBJ1-2
v_call: TRBV14
clone_size: -
cdr3_aa: ASSLGPVIYGYT

j_call: TRBJ2-7
v_call: TRBV20-1
clone_size: many
cdr3_aa: SARGGTGATYEQY

j_call: TRBJ2-7
v_call: TRBV5-6
clone_size: many
cdr3_aa: ASSKRYRGMDEQY

j_call: TRBJ1-5
v_call: TRBV23-1
clone_size: many
cdr3_aa: ASSQILRGLSNQPQH

j_call: TRBJ2-7
v_call: TRBV4-1
clone_size: many
cdr3_aa: ASSQAKQSPYEQY

j_call: TRBJ1-5
v_call: TRBV12-3/TRBV12-4
clone_size: -
cdr3_aa: ASSYFSGFSNQPQH

j_call: TRBJ2-1
v_call: TRBV4-1
clone_size: -
cdr3_aa: ASSQDYRDMINGQF

j_call: TRBJ2-7
v_call: TRBV30
clone_size: few
cdr3_aa: AVWELSREQY

j_call: TRBJ2-2
v_call: TRBV28
clone_size: many
cdr3_aa: ASSPIDGNTGELF

j_call: TRBJ1-5
v_call: TRBV6-2/TRBV6-3
clone_size: many
cdr3_aa: ASSYAGGAQPQH

j_call: TRBJ1-2
v_call: TRBV18
clone_size: many
cdr3_aa: ASSPPSGNYGYT